This T cell receptor beta chain was observed in a study of blood T cell repertoires in COVID-19. The wider study: Sites in the United States, Italy and Spain provided acute and convalescent COVID-19 samples. PBMCs, B-cell-depleted T cells, or T cells provided the cDNA or gDNA that made up the material.

Authors' data handling: For nucleated cells, counts were estimated from reference gene primer amplification. Clones were read by immunoSEQ multiplex PCR, and TCRdb kept only the in-frame ones, dropping some. The DNA was the basis for D and trimming; V, J and clone size are from that table. This sample has a few hundred thousand clones; around 80% occur once, and the top ten carry over 1.2%. This clone was observed once. Germline assignment: CDR1 MNHNS and CDR2 SASEGT. CDR3 length: 16 residues. Trimming took 4 bases from V and 2 from J; bases not matched to a gene: 8. The chain has TRBV6-1 and TRBJ2-3, with 8 bases fitting TRBD2. The receptor's source is a woman aged 35 to 49 who had recovered from COVID-19. The material sequenced was peripheral blood. The CDR3 DNA reads as TGTGCCAGCAGTGGGCCCCGGGGGGGGCCCACAGATACGCAGTATTTT. It yields the protein CASSGPRGGPTDTQYF.